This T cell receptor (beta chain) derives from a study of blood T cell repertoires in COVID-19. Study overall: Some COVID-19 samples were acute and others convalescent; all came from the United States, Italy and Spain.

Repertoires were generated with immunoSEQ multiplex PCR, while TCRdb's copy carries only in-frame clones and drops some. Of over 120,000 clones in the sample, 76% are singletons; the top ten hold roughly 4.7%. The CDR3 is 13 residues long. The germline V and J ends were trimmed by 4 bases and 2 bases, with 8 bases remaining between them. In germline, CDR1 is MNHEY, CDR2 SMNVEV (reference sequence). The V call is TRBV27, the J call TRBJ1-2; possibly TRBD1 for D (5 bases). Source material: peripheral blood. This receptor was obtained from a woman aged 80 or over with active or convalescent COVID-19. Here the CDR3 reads CASSSTDNYGYTF. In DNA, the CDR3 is TGTGCCAGCAGTTCGACAGACAACTATGGCTACACCTTC.